Shown below are 4 T cell receptor beta chains from a single sample sequenced in a study of blood T cell repertoires in COVID-19. Clones were read by immunoSEQ multiplex PCR, and TCRdb kept only the in-frame ones, dropping some. The sample has more than 200,000 clones; 85% to 90% are singletons. The specimen sequenced was peripheral blood. All receptors derive from an older woman with COVID-19, enrolled during active disease.

The CDR3 DNA is TGTGCCAGTAGTATAGTGGTAGCGTCAAACACCGGGGAGCTGTTTTTT. It encodes CASSIVVASNTGELFF. This sequence joins TRBV19 and TRBJ2-2; TRBD2 might be the D (5 bases). CDR3 length: 16 amino acids. Germline V gene lookup returns CDR1 LNHDA and CDR2 SQIVND (reference sequence). The V end lost 1 base, the J end lost 2 bases, and 11 bases lay between the germline ends.

The genes are TRBV29-1 and TRBJ2-5, with TRBD2 identical over 8 bases. The CDR3 covers 15 residues. CDR1 is SQVTM, CDR2 ANQGSEA, per germline. V was pared by 8 bases and J by 2 bases, with 13 bases of the junction left unmatched. The CDR3 sequence: CSSSPSLAAQETQYF. In DNA, the CDR3 is TGCAGCTCCAGCCCCTCACTAGCGGCACAAGAGACCCAGTACTTC.

V and J are TRBV6-5 and TRBJ1-2; possibly TRBD1 for D (6 bases). Trimming cost V 6 bases and J 14 bases, with 25 bases left between them. CDR1 is MNHEY, CDR2 SVGAGI, per germline. This CDR3 comprises 14 residues. CDR3 in amino acids: CASRRTVRALHQTF. The CDR3 DNA sequence: TGTGCCAGCAGGCGGACAGTACGCGCACTACACCAAACCTTC.

The rearrangement uses TRBV3-1 (or the pseudogene TRBV3-2) and TRBJ1-2; 9 nucleotides agree with TRBD1. This CDR3 region has 15 residues. Trimming cost V 0 bases and J 4 bases; bases outside gene matches: 3. Germline-derived CDR1 and CDR2 are LGHDT and YNNKEL (reference sequence). Written as DNA, the CDR3 is TGTGCCAGCAGCCAAGATTTGGGACAGGGCTATGGCTACACCTTC. It is translated as CASSQDLGQGYGYTF.